This TCR beta chain was retrieved from a study of beta chain features in type 1 diabetes. This clone occurred a few times. The entirety of the isolated RNA underwent reverse transcription, so expressed TCRB transcripts were sequenced. Sequenced by immunoSEQ multiplex PCR; TCRdb stores in-frame clones only, minus some. The sample consists of about 270,000 clones, 11% to 15% of them appearing once. Losses at the gene ends were 5 bases for V and 2 bases for J; bases not matched to a gene: 7. The germline V gene encodes CDR1 SGHKS and CDR2 YYEKEE (reference sequence). The CDR3 totals 15 residues. V and J are TRBV5-5 and TRBJ2-5; 9 nucleotides agree with TRBD1. Sequencing was performed on naive CD4+ T cells from blood. The sequence derives from a woman in her 40s in good health. The DNA for the CDR3 is TGTGCCAGCAGACACCGGGACAGGGCACAAGAGACCCAGTACTTC. Protein product: CASRHRDRAQETQYF.